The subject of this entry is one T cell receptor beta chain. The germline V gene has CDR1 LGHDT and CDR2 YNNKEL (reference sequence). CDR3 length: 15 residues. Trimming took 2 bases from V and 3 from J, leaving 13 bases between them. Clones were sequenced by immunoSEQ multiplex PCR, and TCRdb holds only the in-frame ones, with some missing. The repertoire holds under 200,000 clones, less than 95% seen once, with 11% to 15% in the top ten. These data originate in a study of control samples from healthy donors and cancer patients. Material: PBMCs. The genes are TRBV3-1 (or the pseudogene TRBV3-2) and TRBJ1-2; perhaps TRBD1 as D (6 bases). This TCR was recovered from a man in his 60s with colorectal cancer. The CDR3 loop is CASSQPGGLYYGYTF. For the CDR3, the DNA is TGTGCCAGCAGCCAACCGGGGGGGCTGTACTATGGCTACACCTTC.